Each of the 24 T cell receptor beta chains below was sequenced from the same sample in a study of T cell responses to AZD1222 COVID-19 vaccine (dated by TCRdb to about 2021). The sample's time point label, in plain terms: baseline before first vaccination. Library construction relied on the immunoSEQ multiplex PCR assay. Here the immuneACCESS table is served through TCRdb, limited to in-frame sequences with V and J called. Missing clones are a known gap in these copies; in checked studies unresolved V genes cover under half, and the rest lacks a known reason. The sample table holds some 130,000 clones, of which 90% were seen once. The top ten constitute around 7% of the sample. The sequences come from peripheral blood, collected on day 0 of AZD1222 vaccination. All receptors derive from an adult in good health.

This clone is a singleton in its sample. The chain couples TRBV15 to TRBJ2-5; D remains unclear. The V gene's germline CDR1 is LNHNV and CDR2 YYDKDF (reference sequence). V lost 4 bases, J lost 0 bases, and 18 bases lay in between. This CDR3 has 17 amino acids. The CDR3 DNA reads TGTGCCACCAGCAAAGGCCGTTTGCGTAGGAACCAAGAGACCCAGTACTTC. Amino acids: CATSKGRLRRNQETQYF.

The V call is TRBV24-1, the J call TRBJ1-3, with D possibly TRBD1 on 6 matching bases. CDR3 length equals 16 residues. Germline values: CDR1 KGHDR, CDR2 SFDVKD. The V gene lost 7 bases and the J gene lost 0 bases, with 15 bases spanning the gap. The CDR3 DNA reads TGTGCCACCAGGGACCAGGGGTTTCACTCTGGAAACACCATATATTTT. It yields the protein CATRDQGFHSGNTIYF.

The chain combines TRBV5-6 with TRBJ1-1; D uncertain. CDR3 length: 16 residues. Germline loops: CDR1 SGHDT, CDR2 YYEEEE. The V gene lost 4 bases and the J gene lost 0 bases, with 16 bases spanning the gap. DNA of the CDR3: TGTGCCAGCAGCGTGGGTCGCGGGCAAATGAACACTGAAGCTTTCTTT. Protein product: CASSVGRGQMNTEAFF.

The rearrangement links TRBV4-3 to TRBJ2-7; D is tentatively TRBD1 or TRBD2 (5 bases each). The CDR3 has 15 amino acids. Germline values: CDR1 LGHNA, CDR2 YSLEER. V was clipped by 0 bases and J by 4 bases, with 13 bases between them. The chain's CDR3 is CASSQDLGEGYEQYF. CDR3 DNA: TGCGCCAGCAGCCAAGATTTGGGCGAGGGGTACGAGCAGTACTTC.

The V and J genes are TRBV5-4 and TRBJ2-2, with TRBD1 matching 7 bases. This CDR3 is built from 15 residues. Germline V gives CDR1 SGHNT, CDR2 YYREEE (reference sequence). Trimming took 5 bases from V and 4 from J; bases not matched to a gene: 8. The CDR3 nucleotides read TGTGCCAGCAGTTCCCGTTCAGGGGGCACCGGGGAGCTGTTTTTT. Protein product: CASSSRSGGTGELFF.

The V gene is TRBV28, the J gene TRBJ2-7; possibly TRBD1 for D (5 bases). Germline V gives CDR1 MDHEN, CDR2 SYDVKM. The CDR3 loop spans 14 amino acids. V was cut by 6 bases and J by 2 bases, with 14 bases left in between. CDR3 nucleotides: TGTGCCAGCAGACCCCAGGCAGGGACCTACGAGCAGTACTTC. Translation: CASRPQAGTYEQYF. The whole variable domain, filled in from reference TRBV28 and TRBJ2-7, reads DVKVTQSSRYLVKRTGEKVFLECVQDMDHENMFWYRQDPGLGLRLIYFSYDVKMKEKGDIPEGYSVSREKKERFSLILESASTNQTSMYLCASRPQAGTYEQYFGPGTRLTVT.

The chain links TRBV28 to TRBJ1-1, with D uncertain. Trimming shortened V by 3 bases and J by 1 base, and 6 bases separated the two germline ends. Germline CDR1 MDHEN, CDR2 SYDVKM. This CDR3 is 13 amino acids long. The DNA of the CDR3 is TGTGCCAGCAGTTTTTATGCGAACACTGAAGCTTTCTTT. Translation: CASSFYANTEAFF.

The chain carries TRBV5-1 and TRBJ1-1; 8 nucleotides agree with TRBD1. V was clipped by 6 bases and J by 3 bases; unmatched bases: 4. Germline V lookup: CDR1 SGHRS, CDR2 YFSETQ. The CDR3 is 13 residues long. The CDR3 DNA is TGCGCCAGCAAAATACAGGGGGACACTGAAGCTTTCTTT. Translating gives CASKIQGDTEAFF.

The V and J genes are TRBV27 and TRBJ1-6; D not resolved. Germline values: CDR1 MNHEY, CDR2 SMNVEV (reference sequence). The CDR3 sequence is 15 residues long. V lost 2 bases to trimming and J lost 6 bases, with 11 bases between them. CDR3 sequence (DNA): TGTGCCAGCAGTTTAGCCCGGGTCGGTAATTCACCCCTCCACTTT. Protein: CASSLARVGNSPLHF.

The chain couples TRBV9 to TRBJ2-4, with 8 bases fitting TRBD2. Germline lookup yields CDR1 SGDLS and CDR2 YYNGEE. V trimming: 2 bases; J trimming: 0 bases; junction bases outside the gene matches: 1. This CDR3 is 15 amino acids long. CDR3 loop: CASSVGGAAKNIQYF. CDR3 sequence (DNA): TGTGCCAGCAGCGTCGGGGGGGCAGCCAAAAACATTCAGTACTTC. Based on the CDR3 plus reference TRBV9 and TRBJ2-4, the full variable domain is DSGVTQTPKHLITATGQRVTLRCSPRSGDLSVYWYQQSLDQGLQFLIQYYNGEERAKGNILERFSAQQFPDLHSELNLSSLELGDSALYFCASSVGGAAKNIQYFGAGTRLSVL.

This chain connects TRBV14 to TRBJ2-5; 8 bases match TRBD2. Germline V gives CDR1 SGHDN, CDR2 FVKESK. The trim removed 4 bases at V and 2 bases at J, leaving 6 bases unmatched. The CDR3 has 15 residues. The CDR3 DNA follows: TGTGCCAGCAGCCCAGTAGCGGGGCTGCAAGAGACCCAGTACTTC. It is translated as CASSPVAGLQETQYF.

The rearrangement joins TRBV5-5 to TRBJ1-5; D call uncertain. V was cut by 1 base and J by 3 bases, with 8 bases left in between. Germline CDR1 SGHKS, CDR2 YYEKEE (reference sequence). The CDR3 is 14 residues long. The CDR3 nucleotides read TGTGCCAGCAGCTTGTCTGGTGACAATCAGCCCCAGCATTTT. Its translation: CASSLSGDNQPQHF.

The rearrangement links TRBV6-5 to TRBJ1-1, with 7 positions matching TRBD1. Germline CDR1 reads MNHEY; CDR2 reads SVGAGI. This CDR3 spans 15 amino acids. V lost 6 bases and J lost 6; bases outside the gene matches: 13. The CDR3 protein is CASSPERGPNAEAFF. CDR3 DNA sequence: TGTGCCAGCAGCCCCGAGAGGGGGCCTAACGCTGAAGCTTTCTTT.

This clone was recorded only once. The chain has TRBV7-3 and TRBJ1-1; tentatively, D is TRBD1 (6 bases). The germline CDR1 and CDR2 sequences are SGHTA and FQGTGA. V was trimmed by 0 bases and J by 1 base, leaving 6 bases between them. The CDR3 is 14 residues long. The chain's CDR3 is CASSLTGGNTEAFF. The CDR3 coding sequence is TGTGCCAGCAGCTTAACAGGGGGGAACACTGAAGCTTTCTTT.

The genes are TRBV6-2 or TRBV6-3 and TRBJ1-5; no clear D. The CDR3 runs to 16 residues. V was shortened by 2 bases and J by 1 base, with 12 bases between the two germline ends. Germline V gene data show CDR1 as MNHEY and CDR2 as SVGEGT. DNA of the CDR3: TGTGCCAGCAGTTACCCGGGAGGGTTGAGCAATCAGCCCCAGCATTTT. This gives the protein CASSYPGGLSNQPQHF.

This clone was observed a single time. This rearrangement joins TRBV30 to TRBJ1-2; D ambiguous. Germline V lookup: CDR1 GTSNPN, CDR2 SVGIG (reference sequence). The CDR3 consists of 10 residues. Trimming stripped 4 bases from V and 6 bases from J, with 6 bases between. The CDR3 is CAWMRHGYTF. The CDR3 DNA is TGTGCCTGGATGAGGCATGGCTACACCTTC.

This chain joins TRBV1 and TRBJ1-5; the table's D call, TRBD1, has no DNA check behind it. TRBV1 is designated a pseudogene. This CDR3 has 16 amino acids. The CDR3 nucleotides are TGCACCAGCAGCGCCCAGGGGGCTCTAAGCAATCAGCCCCAGCATTTT. Amino acids: CTSSAQGALSNQPQHF.

This clone occurred a few times. This chain joins TRBV29-1 and TRBJ1-2; the D gene is possibly TRBD1 (5 bases). The germline gives CDR1 SQVTM, CDR2 ANQGSEA. This CDR3 is 12 amino acids long. V gave up 4 bases and J gave up 3 bases, with 9 bases separating them. The CDR3 here is CSVVAGHYGYTF. In nucleotides, the CDR3 is TGCAGCGTTGTTGCGGGACACTATGGCTACACCTTC.

This chain connects TRBV11-3 to TRBJ1-3; D gene unclear. V lost 2 bases, J lost 4 bases, and 9 bases lay in between. The CDR3 contains 14 residues. Germline CDR1 SGHNT, CDR2 YENEEA. CDR3 protein: CASSLPGTGNTIYF. The CDR3 DNA is TGTGCCAGCAGCTTACCGGGCACGGGAAACACCATATATTTT.

The chain uses TRBV5-4 and TRBJ1-2; D might be TRBD1 (6 bases). This CDR3 spans 15 amino acids. V lost 0 bases and J lost 0, with 9 bases in between. Per the germline V gene, CDR1 is SGHNT and CDR2 is YYREEE (reference sequence). The CDR3 protein is CASSLDRAANYGYTF. CDR3 sequence (DNA): TGTGCCAGCAGCTTGGACAGGGCAGCTAACTATGGCTACACCTTC.

The CDR3 loop is CASSLDNAFNTGELFF. The CDR3 DNA is TGTGCCAGCAGCTTAGACAACGCTTTTAACACCGGGGAGCTGTTTTTT. This sequence joins TRBV7-8 and TRBJ2-2, with D uncertain. Trimming took 1 base from V and 2 from J, leaving 11 bases between them. The CDR3 has 16 residues. The germline CDR1 and CDR2 sequences are SGHVS and FQNEAQ.

The chain joins TRBV27 to TRBJ1-2, with D unclear. Trimming stripped 3 bases from V and 4 bases from J, with 12 bases between. The CDR3 has 14 residues. In germline, CDR1 is MNHEY, CDR2 SMNVEV (reference sequence). The CDR3 region is CASSLNPGTYGYTF. The CDR3 coding sequence is TGTGCCAGCAGTTTGAACCCAGGTACCTATGGCTACACCTTC.

The rearrangement joins TRBV6-5 to TRBJ2-2; 7 bases are shared with TRBD2. The CDR3 sequence is 15 residues long. Trimming took 7 bases from V and 2 from J; bases not matched to a gene: 7. CDR1 MNHEY and CDR2 SVGAGI come from the germline V gene. As DNA, the CDR3 is TGTGCCAGCACCAAGGGCGGGGGAAACACCGGGGAGCTGTTTTTT. Translating it yields CASTKGGGNTGELFF.

The chain combines TRBV15 with TRBJ2-3; D gene uncertain. This CDR3 contains 12 residues. Germline V gene lookup returns CDR1 LNHNV and CDR2 YYDKDF (reference sequence). Trimming pared 8 bases from V and 0 bases from J, leaving 6 bases between. CDR3 sequence reads: CATAGSTDTQYF. CDR3 DNA: TGTGCCACCGCTGGAAGCACAGATACGCAGTATTTT.